This is a list of T cell receptor beta chains from one sample in a study of Ad26.COV2.S vaccination and SARS-CoV-2 variants. The protocol was immunoSEQ multiplex PCR, while the TCRdb copy is restricted to in-frame clones and leaves out a portion. The sample contains 150,000 to 200,000 clones, around 90% of which appear only once. Sequences were derived from peripheral blood, sampled after recovery from COVID-19. The source is a human donor who had recovered from COVID-19. CDR3s include the opening cysteine and the closing phenylalanine or tryptophan. The D gene is left open where the match is weak. Not all rows give a size; the values are once, few, many and, for expanded clones, a class.

d_call,v_call,j_call,clone_size,cdr3_nt,cdr3_aa
-,TRBV30,TRBJ1-6,-,TGTGCCTGGAGTGCGATCTACAGTGGTTCACCCCTCCACTTT,CAWSAIYSGSPLHF
TRBD2,TRBV5-1,TRBJ2-5,-,TGCGCCAGCACGACAATAGCGGGCTCAGAGACCCAGTACTTC,CASTTIAGSETQYF
TRBD1,TRBV5-4,TRBJ2-6,once,TGTGCCAGCGGACAGGGGGTTTTGAAGGGATCTGGGGCCAACGTCCTGACTTTC,CASGQGVLKGSGANVLTF
-,TRBV7-8,TRBJ2-2,-,TGTGCCAGCACTCCTTTCTCCGCCACCGGGGAGCTGTTTTTT,CASTPFSATGELFF
-,TRBV7-9,TRBJ2-1,-,TGTGCCAGCAGCTTAGAGGCGGGCGGCTCCTACAATGAGCAGTTCTTC,CASSLEAGGSYNEQFF
TRBD2,TRBV19,TRBJ2-7,-,TGTGCCAGTAGTTCGCGATGGCGGGGGGTCCCTGGCGAGCAGTACTTC,CASSSRWRGVPGEQYF
-,TRBV4-1,TRBJ2-7,-,TGCGCCAGCACCAGGGGCCCGGGAGGACCCTACGAGCAGTACTTC,CASTRGPGGPYEQYF
-,TRBV4-1,TRBJ1-2,-,TGCGCCAGCAGCCATGCAGGGATAGACTATGGCTACACCTTC,CASSHAGIDYGYTF
TRBD1,TRBV3-1/TRBV3-2,TRBJ1-2,-,TGTGCCAGCAGCCCTCAGGGGGCTCTCTATGGCTACACCTTC,CASSPQGALYGYTF
-,TRBV2,TRBJ2-3,-,TGTGCCAGCAGCCCCGACTTTATCACAGATACGCAGTATTTT,CASSPDFITDTQYF
TRBD2,TRBV7-9,TRBJ2-7,-,TGTGCCAGCAGCGACCTTAGCGGGAGGAGCTCCTACGAGCAGTACTTC,CASSDLSGRSSYEQYF
-,TRBV6-5,TRBJ1-2,-,TGTGCCAGCAGTAGGACCTTAATGGGCGGCTACACCTTC,CASSRTLMGGYTF
-,TRBV2,TRBJ2-2,few,TGTGCCAGCAGTGCTATGGGCACCGGGGAGCTGTTTTTT,CASSAMGTGELFF
-,TRBV18,TRBJ2-3,-,TGTGCCAGCTCACCAGATGGGAGGATAGATACGCAGTATTTT,CASSPDGRIDTQYF
-,TRBV6-6,TRBJ2-3,-,TGTGCCAGCACCCAATACGGGGCCAGCACAGATACGCAGTATTTT,CASTQYGASTDTQYF
TRBD1,TRBV7-9,TRBJ2-3,-,TGTGCCAGCAGCTTGCAGGGGACAGGTACGCAGTATTTT,CASSLQGTGTQYF
TRBD2,TRBV2,TRBJ2-7,-,TGTGCCAGCAGTTCCGGGACTATCGATTTC,CASSSGTIDF
TRBD2,TRBV5-1,TRBJ2-5,-,TGCGCCAGCAGCTTGAGGCTAGCGGGAGTGGGGGAGACCCAGTACTTC,CASSLRLAGVGETQYF
-,TRBV7-3,TRBJ2-3,-,TGTGCCAGCAGCTCGACCGGGGGGCCAGATACGCAGTATTTT,CASSSTGGPDTQYF
-,TRBV7-3,TRBJ1-6,-,TGTGCCAGCAGCCCAAAGGGGACGGTCGGTAATTCACCCCTCCACTTT,CASSPKGTVGNSPLHF
-,TRBV9,TRBJ1-1,-,TGTGCCAGCGGCGTTGGTCCGAACACTGAAGCTTTCTTT,CASGVGPNTEAFF
-,TRBV7-3,TRBJ2-1,-,TGTGCCAGCAGCTGGAGAGGGGGGGACGGGAATGAGCAGTTCTTC,CASSWRGGDGNEQFF
TRBD2,TRBV11-3,TRBJ2-7,-,TGTGCCAGCAGCTACGGGACTAACTACGAGCAGTACTTC,CASSYGTNYEQYF
TRBD1,TRBV18,TRBJ2-3,-,TGTGCCAGCTCACCACGCGGGACAGGGCTTCGCACAGATACGCAGTATTTT,CASSPRGTGLRTDTQYF
-,TRBV18,TRBJ2-7,-,TGTGCCAGCTCACCGTCTCGGGGCTTAGACGAGCAGTACTTC,CASSPSRGLDEQYF
-,TRBV6-2/TRBV6-3,TRBJ1-5,few,TGTGCCAGCAGTTACTCGGGACTGTTCAATAGCAATCAGCCCCAGCATTTT,CASSYSGLFNSNQPQHF
-,TRBV28,TRBJ2-1,-,TGTGCCAGCAGTACCAGCGGACAAAACTGGGATGAGCAGTTCTTC,CASSTSGQNWDEQFF
-,TRBV28,TRBJ1-3,-,TGTGCCAGCAGTACAGGGTCCTCTGGAAACACCATATATTTT,CASSTGSSGNTIYF
-,TRBV3-1/TRBV3-2,TRBJ1-3,-,TGTGCCAGCAGCCAACTCGACTCTGGAAACACCATATATTTT,CASSQLDSGNTIYF
-,TRBV28,TRBJ1-3,-,TGTGCCAGCAGTTTTGGCGATAAGGGAACCGGAAACACCATATATTTT,CASSFGDKGTGNTIYF
TRBD1,TRBV6-1,TRBJ1-5,-,TGTGCCAGCAGTGAGACAGGGCTAAATCAGCCCCAGCATTTT,CASSETGLNQPQHF
TRBD2,TRBV25-1,TRBJ2-5,-,TGTGCCAGCACCGCGGGGGGACAAGAGACCCAGTACTTC,CASTAGGQETQYF
-,TRBV28,TRBJ1-3,-,TGTGCCAGCAGTTTATACAGGGCCCTCTCTGGAAACACCATATATTTT,CASSLYRALSGNTIYF
-,TRBV2,TRBJ1-6,-,TGTGCCAGCACCCCCGGTCCAAATTCACCCCTCCACTTT,CASTPGPNSPLHF
-,TRBV10-3,TRBJ2-3,-,TGTGCCATCAGTGTGACAGGCGAGGACTCTAGCACAGATACGCAGTATTTT,CAISVTGEDSSTDTQYF
TRBD2,TRBV5-1,TRBJ2-2,-,TGCGCCAGCAGCTTGGAAGGTGGCGGGAGAAGCACCGGGGAGCTGTTTTTT,CASSLEGGGRSTGELFF
-,TRBV6-6,TRBJ2-1,once,TGTGCCAGCAGTTACTCGTCCAATGAGCAGTTCTTC,CASSYSSNEQFF
-,TRBV28,TRBJ2-7,-,TGTGCCAGCAGTCTAACGCTCGTCAACGAGCAGTACTTC,CASSLTLVNEQYF
-,TRBV29-1,TRBJ2-7,-,TGCAGCGTTGTGCGGGGCTACGAGCAGTACTTC,CSVVRGYEQYF
TRBD1,TRBV6-5,TRBJ2-7,-,TGTGCCAGCAGTCCCGGGACAGGGGTTGTGCAGTACTTC,CASSPGTGVVQYF
-,TRBV9,TRBJ2-7,-,TGTGCCAGCAGCGTGGGGGCGGGGGCGCAGGAGCAGTACTTC,CASSVGAGAQEQYF
-,TRBV6-6,TRBJ1-1,-,TGTGCCAGCAGTTATGGGATGAACACTGAAGCTTTCTTT,CASSYGMNTEAFF
TRBD1,TRBV5-1,TRBJ1-6,-,TGCGCCAGCAGCGGACAGGGGATCGATAATTCACCCCTCCACTTT,CASSGQGIDNSPLHF
-,TRBV5-6,TRBJ2-3,-,TGTGCCAGCAGCTATTACCGGGACAACACAGATACGCAGTATTTT,CASSYYRDNTDTQYF
TRBD1,TRBV5-1,TRBJ1-2,-,TGCGCCAGCAGACTCCGGGACAGGGAGAACTATGGCTACACCTTC,CASRLRDRENYGYTF
-,TRBV5-4,TRBJ2-1,-,TGTGCCAGCAGCTTTACGATGGGTGAGCAGTTCTTC,CASSFTMGEQFF
-,TRBV10-3,TRBJ1-5,-,TGTGCCATCAGTGAGTCGGGGGGAGGGGATCAGCCCCAGCATTTT,CAISESGGGDQPQHF
TRBD1,TRBV2,TRBJ2-2,-,TGTGCCAGCAGTGAGGACAGGGACTGGGCCGGGGAGCTGTTTTTT,CASSEDRDWAGELFF
TRBD1,TRBV19,TRBJ2-1,-,TGTGCCAGTAGTCCTGGGACAGGAGGGGGGGAGCAGTTCTTC,CASSPGTGGGEQFF